Given below is one TCR beta chain in context. The specificity of this receptor is unknown. Within one base of it there is no much larger clone, and no base qualities were kept. This record belongs to a study of T cell changes during pregnancy in multiple sclerosis (dated by TCRdb to between 2019 and 2020). For context, the study as a whole: The study examined how the T cell repertoire changed over the course of pregnancy in women with multiple sclerosis.

Via the germline V gene (reference sequence), CDR1 is PRHDT and CDR2 FYEKMQ. V is reduced by 6 bases and J by 5 bases, leaving a spacing of 24 bases between them. The CDR3 measures 17 amino acids from cysteine to phenylalanine. The sequence is cut down to CDR3 DNA, 51 bases in frame from base 1. The method behind the library was the immunoSEQ multiplex PCR assay. TCRdb carries this immuneACCESS record with in-frame sequences only. Its versions omit some clonotypes, under half of them owing to an unresolved V gene in the studies checked, with the rest unexplained. Recorded for this sample are more than 85,000 clones; 85% to 95% of them occurred a single time. Around 1.4% of the sample goes to the ten largest clones.

The chain employs TRBV13 and TRBJ2-3; the D gene assignment is ambiguous. This clonotype was sampled from a female donor in good health, enrolled as a control in a pregnancy study. The specimen comprised peripheral blood, sampled in the third trimester of pregnancy. The CDR3 is CASSFASWQASKDTQYF. The DNA sequence reads TGTGCCAGCAGTTTCGCCTCCTGGCAGGCGAGTAAAGATACGCAGTATTTT.